The rows below give T cell receptor beta chains drawn from one sample of a study of early T cells in non-severe SARS-CoV-2 infection. From the 5' RACE reads, TCRdb called clonotypes with MiXCR, one entry per CDR3 protein. The data hold fewer than 30,000 distinct CDR3 sequences, with approximately 4.6% observed a single time. Material: whole blood. The origin of the receptors is an adult who was a healthcare worker with PCR-confirmed SARS-CoV-2 infection or an uninfected control (not recorded which). The CDR3 runs from the conserved cysteine through the conserved F or W. D genes are given only for firm matches. Where a row states a size, it is once, few, many or the class of an expanded clone; other rows omit it.

clone size: few; J gene: TRBJ2-3; V gene: TRBV7-2; D gene: TRBD2; CDR3 DNA: TGTGCCAGCAGCCCGACTAGCGCTAAGGGCACAGATACGCAGTATTTT; CDR3 protein: CASSPTSAKGTDTQYF
clone size: .; J gene: TRBJ1-6; V gene: TRBV7-9; D gene: .; CDR3 DNA: TGTGCCAGCAGCGCCCGACTAGACTGCCCGATCGATTCACCCCTCCACTTT; CDR3 protein: CASSARLDCPIDSPLHF
clone size: many; J gene: TRBJ2-1; V gene: TRBV3-1; D gene: TRBD2; CDR3 DNA: TGTGCCAGCAGCCAAGATATAGCGGGATGGGGCAATGAGCAGTTCTTC; CDR3 protein: CASSQDIAGWGNEQFF
clone size: many; J gene: TRBJ2-7; V gene: TRBV7-6; D gene: TRBD1; CDR3 DNA: TGTGCCAGCAGCTTGACACCGGGACAGGGATCCCCCTCACCCTACGAGCAGTACTTC; CDR3 protein: CASSLTPGQGSPSPYEQYF
clone size: many; J gene: TRBJ2-7; V gene: TRBV15; D gene: .; CDR3 DNA: TGTGCCACCAGCGAGTTCGAGGGGGGGAAGCAGTACTTC; CDR3 protein: CATSEFEGGKQYF
clone size: many; J gene: TRBJ2-3; V gene: TRBV14; D gene: .; CDR3 DNA: TGTGCCAGCAGCCAAGGCGAAGTGGGCACAGATACGCAGTATTTT; CDR3 protein: CASSQGEVGTDTQYF
clone size: many; J gene: TRBJ2-2; V gene: TRBV12-3/TRBV12-4; D gene: .; CDR3 DNA: TGTGCCAGCACTAACCCGGGACAATCTAACACCGGGGAGCTGTTTTTT; CDR3 protein: CASTNPGQSNTGELFF
clone size: many; J gene: TRBJ2-6; V gene: TRBV10-2; D gene: TRBD1; CDR3 DNA: TGCGCCAGCAGTGAGCCGAAGAGGGGGCTTATTAACTCTGGGGCCAACGTCCTGACTTTC; CDR3 protein: CASSEPKRGLINSGANVLTF
clone size: many; J gene: TRBJ2-7; V gene: TRBV7-9; D gene: TRBD1; CDR3 DNA: TGTGCCAGCAGCGCGCAGGGGGCCGTCTACGAGCAGTACTTC; CDR3 protein: CASSAQGAVYEQYF
clone size: many; J gene: TRBJ1-5; V gene: TRBV3-1; D gene: TRBD1; CDR3 DNA: TGTGCCAGCAGCCCCGGGACAGGGGCCCCCCAGCCCCAGCATTTT; CDR3 protein: CASSPGTGAPQPQHF
clone size: .; J gene: TRBJ1-2; V gene: TRBV7-9; D gene: .; CDR3 DNA: TGTGCCAGCAGCTTATCCGCTGGCGACTATGGCTACACCTTC; CDR3 protein: CASSLSAGDYGYTF
clone size: many; J gene: TRBJ2-7; V gene: TRBV11-2; D gene: TRBD2; CDR3 DNA: TGTGCCAGCAAGACTAGCGGTTACGAGCAGTACTTC; CDR3 protein: CASKTSGYEQYF
clone size: many; J gene: TRBJ1-5; V gene: TRBV2; D gene: TRBD1; CDR3 DNA: TGTGCCAGCAGTCGACTAGGGGGCCCACTCAATCAGCCCCAGCATTTT; CDR3 protein: CASSRLGGPLNQPQHF
clone size: many; J gene: TRBJ1-2; V gene: TRBV10-3; D gene: .; CDR3 DNA: TGTGCCATCAGTGAGGGTCGGATGTCTAACTATGGCTACACCTTC; CDR3 protein: CAISEGRMSNYGYTF
clone size: many; J gene: TRBJ1-2; V gene: TRBV20-1; D gene: .; CDR3 DNA: TGCAGTGCTAGAGATAGTGGATGGGGGAGCTATGGCTACACCTTC; CDR3 protein: CSARDSGWGSYGYTF
clone size: few; J gene: TRBJ2-3; V gene: TRBV20-1; D gene: .; CDR3 DNA: TGCAGTGCTCCTGGCAAACGGCGTGCAGCAGATACGCAGTATTTT; CDR3 protein: CSAPGKRRAADTQYF
clone size: many; J gene: TRBJ1-1; V gene: TRBV5-1; D gene: .; CDR3 DNA: TGCGCCAGCAGGACAGGCGGGCCCGATGAAGCTTTCTTT; CDR3 protein: CASRTGGPDEAFF
clone size: many; J gene: TRBJ2-3; V gene: TRBV3-1; D gene: TRBD2; CDR3 DNA: TGTGCCAGCAGCCAGGGCTCCAGCGGGGGGCCATCGGATACGCAGTATTTT; CDR3 protein: CASSQGSSGGPSDTQYF
clone size: .; J gene: TRBJ2-7; V gene: TRBV5-1; D gene: .; CDR3 DNA: TGCGCCAGCAGCTTGGATGGCGGTGGCTCCTACGAGCAGTACTTC; CDR3 protein: CASSLDGGGSYEQYF
clone size: many; J gene: TRBJ2-7; V gene: TRBV5-5; D gene: .; CDR3 DNA: TGTGCCAGCAGCTTTATCGCCTACAGCTACGAGCAGTACTTC; CDR3 protein: CASSFIAYSYEQYF
clone size: medium-sized; J gene: TRBJ2-2; V gene: TRBV11-2; D gene: TRBD2; CDR3 DNA: TGTGCCAGCAGTGGACTAGCGAGGACCGGGGAGCTGTTTTTT; CDR3 protein: CASSGLARTGELFF
clone size: .; J gene: TRBJ2-7; V gene: TRBV10-3; D gene: .; CDR3 DNA: TGTGCCATCACCGAAGGCCTTTCCTACGAGCAGTACTTC; CDR3 protein: CAITEGLSYEQYF
clone size: many; J gene: TRBJ1-6; V gene: TRBV7-8; D gene: .; CDR3 DNA: TGTGCCAGCAGCTTAGGTAGCACAGCCTATAATTCACCCCTCCACTTT; CDR3 protein: CASSLGSTAYNSPLHF
clone size: many; J gene: TRBJ1-1; V gene: TRBV12-3/TRBV12-4; D gene: .; CDR3 DNA: TGTGCCAGCAGTTTAGTGACCGGCGCTGAAGCTTTCTTT; CDR3 protein: CASSLVTGAEAFF
clone size: few; J gene: TRBJ1-6; V gene: TRBV15; D gene: .; CDR3 DNA: TGTGCCACCGGCAGAAGCTCCTATAATTCACCCCTCCACTTT; CDR3 protein: CATGRSSYNSPLHF
clone size: few; J gene: TRBJ1-1; V gene: TRBV29-1; D gene: .; CDR3 DNA: TGCAGCGCCTCCGCCAGGGGCCCGGCGGCGTGGGCTTTCTTT; CDR3 protein: CSASARGPAAWAFF
clone size: .; J gene: TRBJ1-4; V gene: TRBV18; D gene: .; CDR3 DNA: TGTGCCAGCTCACGCTCAGGGAATGAAAAACTGTTTTTT; CDR3 protein: CASSRSGNEKLFF
clone size: many; J gene: TRBJ1-1; V gene: TRBV2; D gene: TRBD1; CDR3 DNA: TGTGCCAGCAGCTCTCAGGGGGCTGACGCTTTCTTT; CDR3 protein: CASSSQGADAFF
clone size: many; J gene: TRBJ2-7; V gene: TRBV5-1; D gene: .; CDR3 DNA: TGCGCCAGCAGAGGAGCCCCGGGCTACGAGCAGTACTTC; CDR3 protein: CASRGAPGYEQYF
clone size: few; J gene: TRBJ2-1; V gene: TRBV12-3/TRBV12-4; D gene: .; CDR3 DNA: TGTGCCAGCAGCCCTACCCGGAGCGGTGAGCAGTTCTTC; CDR3 protein: CASSPTRSGEQFF
clone size: many; J gene: TRBJ2-1; V gene: TRBV7-9; D gene: .; CDR3 DNA: TGTGCCAGCAGCTTATCCTCGGACAATGAGCAGTTCTTC; CDR3 protein: CASSLSSDNEQFF
clone size: .; J gene: TRBJ1-1; V gene: TRBV12-3/TRBV12-4; D gene: TRBD1; CDR3 DNA: TGTGCCAGCAGTTACCGGGACAGATTCGTGCCGAACACTGAAGCTTTCTTT; CDR3 protein: CASSYRDRFVPNTEAFF
clone size: .; J gene: TRBJ2-3; V gene: TRBV5-1; D gene: TRBD1; CDR3 DNA: TGCGCCAGCACCAAAAACATACAGGGGCTAGGCACAGATACGCAGTATTTT; CDR3 protein: CASTKNIQGLGTDTQYF
clone size: .; J gene: TRBJ2-7; V gene: TRBV11-2; D gene: .; CDR3 DNA: TGTGCCAGCAGCGTAAAAGGGTCATTCTCCTACGAGCAGTACTTC; CDR3 protein: CASSVKGSFSYEQYF
clone size: .; J gene: TRBJ2-7; V gene: TRBV6-1; D gene: .; CDR3 DNA: TGTGCCAGCCGTATCCGGGACACCTCAGCTGGGGGCTACGAGCAGTACTTC; CDR3 protein: CASRIRDTSAGGYEQYF
clone size: .; J gene: TRBJ1-5; V gene: TRBV7-2; D gene: .; CDR3 DNA: TGTGCCAGCAGCTTCACAACATTTAGAGATTTAGGCAATCAGCCCCAGCATTTT; CDR3 protein: CASSFTTFRDLGNQPQHF
clone size: .; J gene: TRBJ2-1; V gene: TRBV10-1; D gene: .; CDR3 DNA: TGCGCCAGCATGGCTCATGAGCAGTTCTTC; CDR3 protein: CASMAHEQFF
clone size: few; J gene: TRBJ2-2; V gene: TRBV4-1; D gene: .; CDR3 DNA: TGCGCCAGCAGCCAAGTTGGGGGCTTGAACACCGGGGAGCTGTTTTTT; CDR3 protein: CASSQVGGLNTGELFF
clone size: many; J gene: TRBJ2-5; V gene: TRBV5-1; D gene: TRBD2; CDR3 DNA: TGCGCCAGCAGCTTGGGACTAGCGGGCCCAAACCAAGAGACCCAGTACTTC; CDR3 protein: CASSLGLAGPNQETQYF
clone size: .; J gene: TRBJ2-5; V gene: TRBV3-1; D gene: TRBD2; CDR3 DNA: TGTGCCAGCAGCCCCCTAGCGGGACTGGAGACCCAGTACTTC; CDR3 protein: CASSPLAGLETQYF
clone size: few; J gene: TRBJ2-6; V gene: TRBV12-3/TRBV12-4; D gene: .; CDR3 DNA: TGTGCCAGCTCCATTGATTCATGGGTCCGATACTCTGGGGCCAACGTCCTGACTTTC; CDR3 protein: CASSIDSWVRYSGANVLTF
clone size: many; J gene: TRBJ2-3; V gene: TRBV10-1; D gene: TRBD2; CDR3 DNA: TGCGCCAGCAGTGAGTCCACCCTAACTAGCGGGGGTCGCACAGATACGCAGTATTTT; CDR3 protein: CASSESTLTSGGRTDTQYF
clone size: few; J gene: TRBJ2-7; V gene: TRBV12-3/TRBV12-4; D gene: .; CDR3 DNA: TGTGCCAGCAGTTTAGGGAGGGGACAGCGTCGGGCCTACGAGCAGTACTTC; CDR3 protein: CASSLGRGQRRAYEQYF
clone size: many; J gene: TRBJ2-1; V gene: TRBV5-1; D gene: TRBD1; CDR3 DNA: TGCGCCAGCAGGGGACAGAGCTCCTACAATGAGCAGTTCTTC; CDR3 protein: CASRGQSSYNEQFF
clone size: many; J gene: TRBJ2-3; V gene: TRBV11-1; D gene: .; CDR3 DNA: TGTGCCAGCAGCCCAGGGAGTGGAACAGATACGCAGTATTTT; CDR3 protein: CASSPGSGTDTQYF
clone size: many; J gene: TRBJ2-5; V gene: TRBV11-2; D gene: .; CDR3 DNA: TGTGCCAGCAGCTTTGGAGCGGAGACCCAAGAGACCCAGTACTTC; CDR3 protein: CASSFGAETQETQYF
clone size: many; J gene: TRBJ1-6; V gene: TRBV2; D gene: .; CDR3 DNA: TGTGCCTCCAGCATCCAGGATGTCTATAATTCACCCCTCCACTTT; CDR3 protein: CASSIQDVYNSPLHF
clone size: many; J gene: TRBJ2-3; V gene: TRBV7-6; D gene: TRBD2; CDR3 DNA: TGTGCCAGCAGCTTCCCCGCGGGGGGGCACGGAGATACGCAGTATTTT; CDR3 protein: CASSFPAGGHGDTQYF
clone size: .; J gene: TRBJ1-6; V gene: TRBV30; D gene: .; CDR3 DNA: TGTGCCGGACTAAACGCAGGGCGATCGCCCCTCCACTTT; CDR3 protein: CAGLNAGRSPLHF
clone size: many; J gene: TRBJ2-7; V gene: TRBV12-3/TRBV12-4; D gene: .; CDR3 DNA: TGTGCCAGCAGTTCCCGGACTACCAAGGGGGAGCAGTACTTC; CDR3 protein: CASSSRTTKGEQYF
clone size: many; J gene: TRBJ1-3; V gene: TRBV11-2; D gene: .; CDR3 DNA: TGTGCCAGCAGCTATGTACGAGGGGCGTCTGGAAACACCATATATTTT; CDR3 protein: CASSYVRGASGNTIYF
clone size: few; J gene: TRBJ2-7; V gene: TRBV18; D gene: TRBD2; CDR3 DNA: TGTGCCAGCTCGCGAGCGGGAGGGACCCCTCTCGAGCAGTACTTC; CDR3 protein: CASSRAGGTPLEQYF
clone size: many; J gene: TRBJ2-3; V gene: TRBV4-1; D gene: .; CDR3 DNA: TGCGCCAGCAGCCAAGATACGGCTAGTAGTTATACGCAGTATTTT; CDR3 protein: CASSQDTASSYTQYF